This T cell receptor beta chain was captured by sequencing in a study of blood T cells in healthy people across ages (dated by TCRdb to 2015 to 2017). Background for the entire study: In model experiments, template switching captured about one uniquely barcoded TCR beta cDNA molecule for every two T cells. To avoid experimental bias, donors of different ages were randomly spread across the sequencing lanes. Using the same blood draw, the study looked at two additional independent replicas of 1 million unique cDNA reads for two donors, one aged 18 to 30 and the other aged 80 or older. Donors were grouped into four age groups: young (average about 15 years), middle-aged (under 40), aged (around 62) and long-lived (approximately 78). Using deep sequencing normalized with unique cDNA molecular identifiers, the study measured how TCR beta repertoire diversity changes with age. Overall study results and their limits: The CMV infection status of donors was not known, potentially confounding age-related changes in expanded clonotypes. Observed TCR beta diversity correlated strongly with the percentage of naive T cells measured by flow cytometry. Compared with the aged group, more naive CD4+ T cells, fewer expanded clones and increased TCR diversity were shown by the long-lived group, suggesting age selection. Observed TCR beta diversity per million T cells fell roughly linearly with age, and a significant reduction was already apparent by age roughly 40. Bulk unsorted PBMC profiling prevented conclusive comparison of naive and antigen-experienced compartments. Estimates of total diversity based on one million sequenced T cells were considered lower bounds and underestimates.

V gives up 6 bases and J gives up 6 bases, and the segment between their germline ends measures 6 bases. CDR1 and CDR2 are drawn from the germline V gene: MGHDK, SYGVNS. The CDR3 runs 12 residues from the cysteine to the phenylalanine. Only CDR3 DNA remains: 36 bases, in frame from the first base. Systemically healthy Caucasian individuals from Russia, around 39 in total and aged roughly 6 to 90 years, were included as donors. Ten milliliters of peripheral blood were drawn from each donor into EDTA-treated Vacutainer tubes. PBMCs were isolated by Ficoll-Paque density-gradient centrifugation, with at least 6 million obtained per sample. Trizol reagent was used to extract total RNA from the PBMCs, yielding at least 5 micrograms per sample. For every donor, an aliquot of PBMCs went through flow cytometry to measure the percentages of naive CD45RAhigh/CD27high T cells. The library was made by 5' RACE. Sequencing used an Illumina HiSeq 2500. A second PCR of about 6 to 12 cycles was run with a J-beta primer mix and a sample-barcoded 5' primer. A unique molecular identifier was introduced onto each TCR beta cDNA molecule by a template-switch 5' adaptor carrying 12 random nucleotides. Each sample yielded at least 2.5 million CDR3-containing paired-end reads. The Mint cDNA synthesis kit, primed by a TRBC-specific oligonucleotide, was used to synthesize first-strand cDNA from all RNA. Following uracil-DNA glycosylase treatment, a first 18-cycle PCR with universal primers M1SS and BC2_uni_R was performed on all cDNA. The original pipeline was this. For normalization, 1 million high-quality reads, each with a distinct molecular identifier, were randomly selected from each sample. Reads with shared molecular identifiers were discarded instead of being binned into consensus sequences. MiTCR, with a Q25 quality threshold and the strictest error-elimination algorithm, was used for CDR3 identification, clonotype clustering and error correction. A nonparametric unseen species model with Euler transformation was used to estimate lower-bound total TCR beta diversity. TCRdb took the public reads, trimmed them with fastp at Q25, ran MiXCR for clone calling and kept in-frame beta chains. Each record represents a unique CDR3 protein, reported with the most common genes and DNA among its rows. The V and J calls come from TCRdb's annotation, not from the publication. Present in this sample are over 600,000 distinct CDR3 sequences, around two fifths of which were seen just once. The ten largest clones capture 25% to 35% of the sample.

Remarks on this clonotype: Which antigen it targets is not known. No base quality values were provided; no much bigger clone lies one nucleotide off.

Sequenced: blood. The sequence came from a man aged 80 or over in good health. The V and J segments used are TRBV25-1 and TRBJ1-6; the D gene cannot be named for sure. This receptor has the CDR3 CASRHSNSPLHF. The sequence in DNA is TGTGCCAGCAGACACAGTAATTCACCCCTCCACTTT.